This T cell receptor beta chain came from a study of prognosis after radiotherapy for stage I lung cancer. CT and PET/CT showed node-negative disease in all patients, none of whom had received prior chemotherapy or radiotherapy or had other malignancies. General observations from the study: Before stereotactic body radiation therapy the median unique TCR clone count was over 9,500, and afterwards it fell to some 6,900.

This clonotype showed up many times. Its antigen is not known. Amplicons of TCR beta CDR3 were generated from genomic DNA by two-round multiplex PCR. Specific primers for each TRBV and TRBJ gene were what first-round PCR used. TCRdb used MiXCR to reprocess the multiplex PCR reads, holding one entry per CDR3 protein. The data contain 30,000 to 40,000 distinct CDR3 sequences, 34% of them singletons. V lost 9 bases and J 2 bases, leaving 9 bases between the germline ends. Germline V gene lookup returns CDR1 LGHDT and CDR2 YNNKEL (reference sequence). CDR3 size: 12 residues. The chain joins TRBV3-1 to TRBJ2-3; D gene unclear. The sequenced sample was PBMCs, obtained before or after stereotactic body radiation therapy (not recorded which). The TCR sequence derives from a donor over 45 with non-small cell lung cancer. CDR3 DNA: TGTGCCAGAAAAGGGCACACAGATACGCAGTATTTT. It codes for CARKGHTDTQYF.